This is a list of T cell receptor beta chains from one sample in a study of early stage breast cancer tumors. Profiling relied on immunoSEQ multiplex PCR, and the TCRdb table lists in-frame clones only, not all of them. Among nearly 25,000 clones listed, 65% to 70% were seen once. Sequences were obtained from breast tumor tissue. The origin of the receptors is a person aged 60 to 70 with breast cancer. Both conserved end residues are part of each CDR3. Each record gives: clone size, D gene, J gene, V gene, CDR3 DNA, CDR3 protein. The D gene is left open where the match is weak. Not every row has a clone size; where given, it reads once, few, many or a size class.

abundance: .; d_gene: .; j_gene: TRBJ1-2; v_gene: TRBV30; CDR3nt: TGTGCCTGGAGTACCCGAAACTTCGGGGGCTACACCTTC; CDR3aa: CAWSTRNFGGYTF
abundance: .; d_gene: .; j_gene: TRBJ1-5; v_gene: TRBV1; CDR3nt: TGCACCAGCAGCCAACCACCAGGGAATCAGCCCCAGCATTTT; CDR3aa: CTSSQPPGNQPQHF
abundance: .; d_gene: .; j_gene: TRBJ1-1; v_gene: TRBV21-1; CDR3nt: TGTGCCAGCAGCATCCCTGACAGGCGAAACACTGAAGCTTTCTTT; CDR3aa: CASSIPDRRNTEAFF
abundance: many; d_gene: TRBD1; j_gene: TRBJ2-3; v_gene: TRBV12-5; CDR3nt: TGTGCTAGTGGTTTAGGGACAGGGTCGATGACAGATACGCAGTATTTT; CDR3aa: CASGLGTGSMTDTQYF
abundance: .; d_gene: .; j_gene: TRBJ2-5; v_gene: TRBV29-1; CDR3nt: TGCAGCGTTGTAGGACTCCGAGGGGAGACCCAGTACTTC; CDR3aa: CSVVGLRGETQYF
abundance: .; d_gene: .; j_gene: TRBJ2-1; v_gene: TRBV9; CDR3nt: TGTGCCAGCAGCGGAACGGGACTTAAGAATGAGCAGTTCTTC; CDR3aa: CASSGTGLKNEQFF
abundance: many; d_gene: .; j_gene: TRBJ2-7; v_gene: TRBV27; CDR3nt: TGTGCCAGCAGCCCCTCAATGGGCCCCTACGAGCAGTACTTC; CDR3aa: CASSPSMGPYEQYF
abundance: medium-sized; d_gene: TRBD1; j_gene: TRBJ2-5; v_gene: TRBV4-1; CDR3nt: TGCGCCAGCAGCCCAGGGGGTGGGGAGACCCAGTACTTC; CDR3aa: CASSPGGGETQYF
abundance: few; d_gene: .; j_gene: TRBJ1-2; v_gene: TRBV28; CDR3nt: TGTGCCAGCAGTCTACTACAGGGAGTTCATGGCTACACCTTC; CDR3aa: CASSLLQGVHGYTF
abundance: .; d_gene: TRBD1; j_gene: TRBJ2-3; v_gene: TRBV7-2; CDR3nt: TGTGCCAGCAGCGGGGGACAGGGGGAAGATACGCAGTATTTT; CDR3aa: CASSGGQGEDTQYF
abundance: .; d_gene: .; j_gene: TRBJ1-1; v_gene: TRBV7-9; CDR3nt: TGTGCCAGCAGCTTAGCGTCGGGTAGGCCCGGTGGAGCTTTCTTT; CDR3aa: CASSLASGRPGGAFF
abundance: .; d_gene: .; j_gene: TRBJ1-3; v_gene: TRBV11-3; CDR3nt: TGTGCCAGCAGCTTAGAAGGACGACAGATATCTGGAAACACCATATATTTT; CDR3aa: CASSLEGRQISGNTIYF
abundance: once; d_gene: .; j_gene: TRBJ1-1; v_gene: TRBV6-5; CDR3nt: TGTGCCAGCAGTTATCAGGGGTCTTATGAAGCTTTCTTT; CDR3aa: CASSYQGSYEAFF
abundance: .; d_gene: .; j_gene: TRBJ2-1; v_gene: TRBV5-1; CDR3nt: TGCGCCAGCAGCTTGCCACTAGTTGGACGATTAAATGAGCAGTTCTTC; CDR3aa: CASSLPLVGRLNEQFF
abundance: .; d_gene: .; j_gene: TRBJ2-2; v_gene: TRBV19; CDR3nt: TGTGCCTCTACAGGGAGATCGGGCACCGGGGAGCTGTTTTTT; CDR3aa: CASTGRSGTGELFF
abundance: .; d_gene: TRBD1; j_gene: TRBJ2-5; v_gene: TRBV5-1; CDR3nt: TGCGCCAGCAGCGTAGGGACAGGGAGGATGGAGACCCAGTACTTC; CDR3aa: CASSVGTGRMETQYF
abundance: .; d_gene: .; j_gene: TRBJ1-3; v_gene: TRBV27; CDR3nt: TGTGCCAGCAGTCAAACGGTACCTGGAAACACCATATATTTT; CDR3aa: CASSQTVPGNTIYF
abundance: .; d_gene: TRBD1; j_gene: TRBJ1-5; v_gene: TRBV5-4; CDR3nt: TGTGCCAGCAGCCTAAGGACAGGATCTACCTCATCCCGGCCCCAGCATTTT; CDR3aa: CASSLRTGSTSSRPQHF
abundance: few; d_gene: .; j_gene: TRBJ2-7; v_gene: TRBV4-1; CDR3nt: TGCGCCAGCAGCCAAGTGATATCGGAGGCCTACGAGCAGTACTTC; CDR3aa: CASSQVISEAYEQYF
abundance: .; d_gene: TRBD2; j_gene: TRBJ2-3; v_gene: TRBV29-1; CDR3nt: TGCAGCGCGGGACTAGGAAGCCTTGGATCGGCAGATACGCAGTATTTT; CDR3aa: CSAGLGSLGSADTQYF